Included here is one T cell receptor (beta chain) sequence, with context. This clonotype was counted only a few times. The antigen it binds to is not known. No much larger clone is present one base from it, and per-base qualities are unavailable. Library preparation employed PCR. Sequenced using an Illumina HiSeq 2500. TCR library preparation used molecular barcoding, with unique molecular identifiers applied to normalize quantification of the TCRbeta repertoire. The public reads were reprocessed in TCRdb via fastp at Q25 and MiXCR, keeping in-frame beta chains. One record per CDR3 amino acid sequence lists the most common genes and DNA. The sample table holds about 78,000 distinct CDR3 sequences, of which 12% to 15% were seen once. Of the sample, 25% to 30% falls within the top ten clones. Counted from cysteine to phenylalanine, this CDR3 has 17 amino acids. The CDR3 DNA has 51 bases and is translated from base 1. V ends up 2 bases short and J 6 bases short, with an unmatched junction base count of 10. The germline V gene yields LGHNA for CDR1 and YSLEER for CDR2.

The data are from a study of T-cell reconstitution after alpha-beta-depleted transplantation in children listed by TCRdb under 2016. For context, the study as a whole: Using TCR repertoire profiling, the study quantitatively followed how T-cell immune reconstitution unfolded in children after TCRalphabeta/CD19-depleted allogeneic hematopoietic cell transplantation.

Beyond this particular receptor, the publication reports: The frequencies of hyperexpanded clones fell over the following months, and after one year, T-cell counts and TCRbeta diversity were mostly attributed to newly produced T cells. The high TCRbeta diversity at day 60 in some patients was ascribed to recipient T cells and intrathymic progenitors that had survived conditioning. The apparently early recovery of alphabetaT-cell counts about two months after transplant reportedly depended on only several hundred rapidly expanded clones that came from non-depleted graft cells.

The treatment or condition label, read with the paper, signifies: allogeneic hematopoietic cell transplantation with graft depleted of TCRalphabeta T cells and CD19 B cells. Transplant recipients were children who received TCRalphabeta/CD19-depleted allogeneic hematopoietic cell grafts. The chain joins TRBV4-3 to TRBJ2-2, with TRBD1 identical over 9 junction bases. The receptor comes from a male patient aged 2 to 9 who had a stem cell transplant for acute lymphoblastic leukemia, so the T cells may come from the graft donor. The source material was PBMCs, mostly from graft donor cells, sampled 180 days after TCRalphabeta/CD19-depleted stem cell transplant. The nucleotide sequence reads as follows: TGCGCCAGCAGCCAATTCCTTCCGGGACAGGGACCCGGGGAGCTGTTTTTT. The resulting protein is CASSQFLPGQGPGELFF.